Listed below are T cell receptor beta chains from one sample, sequenced in a study of blood T cells in healthy people across ages. TCRdb called the 5' RACE reads again in MiXCR, with one record for every CDR3 protein. The sample includes about 720,000 distinct CDR3 sequences, 22% seen only once; the top ten take about 20%. Material for sequencing was blood. These receptor sequences come from a man between 70 and 80 years old in good health. CDR3s leave out the opening cysteine and the closing phenylalanine or tryptophan. Expanded clones are given a class, and other clones once, few, many or no size at all.

- | TRBJ2-2 | TRBV5-1 | ASNHREDTGELF
few | TRBJ2-3 | TRBV24-1 | ATSDQRGADTQY
- | TRBJ2-5 | TRBV5-1 | ASSFQAAQETQY
few | TRBJ2-1 | TRBV9 | ASSQTPLAGGEQF
- | TRBJ2-5 | TRBV20-1 | SARVPGLAGGKQY
- | TRBJ1-3 | TRBV11-2 | ASSLEASLGSGITIY
- | TRBJ2-7 | TRBV7-2 | ASSLFTAGDLSYEQY
many | - | TRBV20-1 | SAQTLAGGGEQY
few | TRBJ1-1 | TRBV18 | ASSPGQFLNTEAF
- | TRBJ2-1 | TRBV15 | ATSRDGKPRENEQF
- | TRBJ1-3 | TRBV20-1 | SASGTGGGNTIY
few | TRBJ1-5 | TRBV6-6 | ASSPLYTFSNQPQH
- | TRBJ2-3 | TRBV28 | ASSSGLAVSGVDTQY
- | TRBJ2-1 | TRBV2 | ASGGLRNEQF
few | TRBJ1-1 | TRBV25-1 | ASSDLGGRDSEAF